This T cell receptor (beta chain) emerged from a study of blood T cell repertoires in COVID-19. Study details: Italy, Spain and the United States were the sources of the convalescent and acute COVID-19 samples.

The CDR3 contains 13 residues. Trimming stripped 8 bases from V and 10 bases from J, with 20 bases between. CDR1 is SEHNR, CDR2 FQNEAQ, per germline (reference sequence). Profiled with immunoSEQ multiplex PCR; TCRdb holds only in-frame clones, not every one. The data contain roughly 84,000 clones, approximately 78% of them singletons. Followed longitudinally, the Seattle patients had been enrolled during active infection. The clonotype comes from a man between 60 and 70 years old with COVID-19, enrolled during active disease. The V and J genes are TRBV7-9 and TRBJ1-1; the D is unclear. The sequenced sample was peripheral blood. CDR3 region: CASLQLRGSGAFF. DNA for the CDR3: TGTGCCAGCCTACAGTTACGGGGTTCAGGAGCTTTCTTT.